This record concerns one T cell receptor (beta chain) sequence. The data originate from a study of blood T cell repertoires in COVID-19. The wider study: Both acute and convalescent COVID-19 samples were obtained from the United States, Italy and Spain. Sample material is recorded as cDNA or gDNA derived from T cells, B-cell-depleted T cells, or PBMCs.

Enrolment of Seattle patients took place during active infection, and they were followed longitudinally. Per the authors' pipeline: Reference gene primers were amplified, and this amplification served to estimate nucleated cell counts. TCRdb's table, derived via immunoSEQ multiplex PCR, lists solely in-frame clones and lacks some. The V and J calls and the clone size are those of that table, but D and trimming were determined from the DNA. The sample lists fewer than 500,000 clones; around 90% were seen once. The sequence derives from a man aged 18 to 30 with COVID-19, enrolled during active disease. Sequenced: peripheral blood.

CDR3 amino acids: CASSRLAGDTGELFF. The CDR3 bases are TGTGCCAGCAGCCGACTAGCGGGAGACACCGGGGAGCTGTTTTTT. The V call is TRBV5-4, the J call TRBJ2-2, with 12 positions matching TRBD2. The CDR3 is 15 residues long. The V gene's germline CDR1 is SGHNT and CDR2 YYREEE (reference sequence). V shed 4 bases, J shed 3 bases, and the junction held 1 base outside the gene matches. The full variable domain, its missing parts supplied by reference TRBV5-4 and TRBJ2-2, is ETGVTQSPTHLIKTRGQQVTLRCSSQSGHNTVSWYQQALGQGPQFIFQYYREEENGRGNFPPRFSGLQFPNYSSELNVNALELDDSALYLCASSRLAGDTGELFFGEGSRLTVL.